The sequence of this T cell receptor beta chain was determined in a study of Ad26.COV2.S vaccination and SARS-CoV-2 variants. Across the study: The donor was enrolled in the Ad26.COV2.S arm of the COV1001 trial. In the study, Ad26.COV2.S was injected intramuscularly once, or twice 56 days apart. General study results and limits: TCR breadth and depth analyses may have underestimated total T cell responses.

Indicated treatment: roughly 19 received Ad26.COV2.S at low or high dose, single or two shots; roughly five received placebo; per-sample allocation not given. After the first vaccine or placebo injection, samples were drawn on day 63. An Ad26 vector that expressed Wuhan-strain SARS-CoV-2 spike constituted the vaccine. Remarks on this clone: No antigen is known for it.

Repertoires were generated with immunoSEQ multiplex PCR, while TCRdb's copy carries only in-frame clones and drops some. The table lists some 450,000 clones, about 90% of them singletons. CDR3 length: 15 residues. CDR1 is MDHEN, CDR2 SYDVKM, per germline. Trimming removed 4 bases from V and 5 bases from J, with 15 bases in between. The sequence was obtained from a person between 18 and 65 years old who received the Ad26.COV2.S COVID-19 vaccine or a placebo. The source material was peripheral blood, sampled in a trial of Ad26.COV2.S vaccine versus placebo. The chain recombines TRBV28 with TRBJ1-5; TRBD1 is a possible D gene (6 bases). CDR3 in amino acids: CASSSPGAGHQPQHF. In nucleotides, the CDR3 is TGTGCCAGCAGTTCCCCAGGGGCCGGGCATCAGCCCCAGCATTTT.